Below are 28 T cell receptor beta chains sequenced from a single sample in a study of cytomegalovirus exposure and HLA in healthy donors. With 60 Vbeta and 13 Jbeta primers, the PCR was carried out. Clones were sequenced by immunoSEQ multiplex PCR, and TCRdb holds only the in-frame ones, with some missing. The sample records roughly 60,000 clones, 70% to 85% being singletons. The sequencing input was PBMCs. The receptors originated from a woman in her thirties or forties in good health and CMV-seropositive.

For the CDR3, the DNA is TGCGCCAGCAGCTTGGCGAGAATCGGGGGAGGTACTGAAGCTTTCTTT. It specifies CASSLARIGGGTEAFF. The rearrangement uses TRBV5-1 and TRBJ1-1, with TRBD1 as a possible D gene (5 bases). From germline, CDR1 is SGHRS and CDR2 YFSETQ. Trimming cost V 0 bases and J 5 bases, with 17 bases left between them. CDR3 length: 16 amino acids.

The gene calls are TRBV7-3 and TRBJ2-5; weak D call: TRBD2 (5 bases). This CDR3 is built from 13 residues. Trimming removed 5 bases at V and 4 bases at J, with 11 bases between. CDR1 is SGHTA and CDR2 is FQGTGA in the germline V gene. The CDR3 region is CASSPGGRETQYF. The CDR3 region has the DNA TGTGCCAGCAGCCCTGGAGGTAGAGAGACCCAGTACTTC. Variable domain in full (rest from reference TRBV7-3 and TRBJ2-5): GAGVSQTPSNKVTEKGKYVELRCDPISGHTALYWYRQSLGQGPEFLIYFQGTGAADDSGLPNDRFFAVRPEGSVSTLKIQRTERGDSAVYLCASSPGGRETQYFGPGTRLLVL.

The genes are TRBV6-5 and TRBJ1-6, with D tentatively TRBD1 (6 bases). CDR1 is MNHEY and CDR2 is SVGAGI in the germline V gene. The CDR3 length is 15 residues. Deletions cut 4 bases from V and 7 bases from J, with 14 bases between. CDR3 residues: CASSSSWTDNSPLHF. The CDR3 DNA follows: TGTGCCAGCAGTTCTTCCTGGACAGACAATTCACCCCTCCACTTT.

The rearrangement uses TRBV7-9 and TRBJ1-3, with D perhaps TRBD1 (6 bases). CDR1 and CDR2 (germline): SEHNR, FQNEAQ (reference sequence). V was pared by 2 bases and J by 9 bases, with 20 bases between. The CDR3 covers 16 residues. CDR3 residues: CASSLKYQGSRPTIYF. The CDR3 nucleotides are TGTGCCAGCAGCTTAAAGTATCAGGGGTCCCGGCCCACCATATATTTT.

The chain employs TRBV5-1 and TRBJ2-3, with TRBD1 as a possible D gene (5 bases). V lost 0 bases, J lost 2 bases, and 10 bases lay in between. Germline loops: CDR1 SGHRS, CDR2 YFSETQ. The CDR3 has 15 amino acids. The CDR3 loop is CASSLDTGPTDTQYF. In DNA, the CDR3 is TGCGCCAGCAGCTTGGATACAGGACCCACAGATACGCAGTATTTT.

The chain links TRBV25-1 to TRBJ1-1; possibly TRBD1 for D (6 bases). Trimming stripped 7 bases from V and 6 bases from J, with 24 bases between. Germline V gene sequence: CDR1 MGHDK, CDR2 SYGVNS. This CDR3 spans 16 amino acids. The CDR3, as DNA: TGTGCCAGCACTACAAAAAACGGGGGGGGGCCGGCTGAAGCTTTCTTT. Its protein product is CASTTKNGGGPAEAFF. Together with reference TRBV25-1 and TRBJ1-1, the CDR3 gives the full variable domain: EADIYQTPRYLVIGTGKKITLECSQTMGHDKMYWYQQDPGMELHLIHYSYGVNSTEKGDLSSESTVSRIRTEHFPLTLESARPSHTSQYLCASTTKNGGGPAEAFFGQGTRLTVV.

This clone came up a few times. The chain carries TRBV2 and TRBJ1-6; TRBD1 matches at 8 bases. The CDR3 loop spans 14 amino acids. CDR1 is SNHLY and CDR2 is FYNNEI in the germline V gene. The V segment lost 8 bases and the J segment 10 bases; nucleotides outside the gene matches: 10. CDR3 loop: CASLPYDRGSPLHF. CDR3 DNA sequence: TGTGCCAGCCTACCCTATGACAGGGGATCACCCCTCCACTTT.

The chain links TRBV7-2 to TRBJ2-5, with TRBD2 as a possible D gene (7 bases). Germline CDR1 is SGHTA and CDR2 is FQGNSA. Trimming pared 5 bases from V and 7 bases from J, leaving 20 bases between. This CDR3 region has 15 residues. The CDR3 DNA reads TGTGCCAGCAGCCTCGGACAGTGGGGCGGGGGGACCCAGTACTTC. Translated: CASSLGQWGGGTQYF.

CDR3 in DNA: TGTGCCAGCGGGGCGGACAAGACCGGGGAGCTGTTTTTT. Amino acids: CASGADKTGELFF. The chain links TRBV2 to TRBJ2-2; D is possibly TRBD1 (5 bases). CDR1 SNHLY and CDR2 FYNNEI come from the germline V gene. V lost 8 bases and J 5 bases, leaving 12 bases between the germline ends. The CDR3 spans 13 residues.

The V and J genes are TRBV7-2 and TRBJ1-5; unclear D gene. Germline V gene data show CDR1 as SGHTA and CDR2 as FQGNSA. V dropped 1 base and J dropped 5 bases, with 6 bases sitting between them. This CDR3 region has 13 residues. This CDR3 reads CASSLGPDQPQHF. CDR3 nucleotides: TGTGCCAGCAGCTTAGGGCCCGATCAGCCCCAGCATTTT.

This chain links TRBV5-5 with TRBJ2-7; possibly TRBD2 for D (6 bases). The ends were cut back, 5 bases at V and 3 bases at J, with 18 bases in the middle. CDR3 size: 15 residues. Germline assignment: CDR1 SGHKS and CDR2 YYEKEE (reference sequence). The chain's CDR3 is CASRHGRPGGYEQYF. CDR3 DNA sequence: TGTGCCAGCAGACACGGAAGACCCGGGGGCTACGAGCAGTACTTC.

This rearrangement joins TRBV7-9 to TRBJ2-1; 8 positions agree with TRBD2. The CDR3 totals 17 residues. V was pared by 1 base and J by 8 bases, with 13 bases of the junction left unmatched. CDR1 SEHNR and CDR2 FQNEAQ come from the germline V gene (reference sequence). CDR3: CASSLVGSGVGVYEQFF. In DNA form, the CDR3 reads TGTGCCAGCAGCTTAGTCGGTAGCGGGGTAGGGGTATATGAGCAGTTCTTC.

The V call is TRBV11-2, the J call TRBJ2-7; 7 positions agree with TRBD2. Germline V gives CDR1 SGHAT, CDR2 FQNNGV. The V and J ends lost 0 bases and 6 bases, in that order; junction bases with no gene match: 11. CDR3 length equals 16 residues. The CDR3 protein is CASSLDRGLAALEQYF. In DNA form, the CDR3 reads TGTGCCAGCAGCTTAGATCGAGGGCTAGCGGCCCTCGAGCAGTACTTC.

The chain is built from TRBV7-9 and TRBJ1-4, with 7 bases aligning to TRBD1. V shed 5 bases, J shed 2 bases, and the junction held 8 bases outside the gene matches. CDR3 length equals 16 residues. CDR1 is SEHNR and CDR2 is FQNEAQ in the germline V gene (reference sequence). CDR3 sequence: CASSQRDSWTNEKLFF. Here the CDR3 DNA reads TGTGCCAGCAGCCAGAGGGACAGTTGGACTAATGAAAAACTGTTTTTT.

This chain connects TRBV27 to TRBJ2-1, with 10 positions matching TRBD2. Germline CDR1 and CDR2: MNHEY and SMNVEV (reference sequence). Trimming cost V 3 bases and J 8 bases; bases outside gene matches: 10. The CDR3 runs to 16 residues. DNA for the CDR3: TGTGCCAGCAGTTTCTCGCCGGGACTAGCGTATGATGAGCAGTTCTTC. Translation gives CASSFSPGLAYDEQFF.

The V gene is TRBV11-2, the J gene TRBJ2-3; 9 bases fit TRBD1. The J segment lost 1 base and the V segment lost 5 bases, leaving 4 bases of the junction unmatched. The germline CDR1 and CDR2 sequences are SGHAT and FQNNGV. The CDR3 extends over 15 amino acids. The CDR3 nucleotides read TGTGCCAGCAGCCCGGGGACAGGGCGCACAGATACGCAGTATTTT. Amino acid sequence: CASSPGTGRTDTQYF.

The chain joins TRBV6-5 to TRBJ2-3; D ambiguous. The CDR3 loop spans 15 amino acids. Trimming pared 0 bases from V and 4 bases from J, leaving 11 bases between. Germline assignment: CDR1 MNHEY and CDR2 SVGAGI. CDR3 nucleotides: TGTGCCAGCAGTTACTCGTTTCAGACTGCAGATACGCAGTATTTT. It is translated as CASSYSFQTADTQYF.

The V call is TRBV9, the J call TRBJ1-2; a possible D gene is TRBD1 (5 bases). The V end lost 1 base, the J end lost 1 base, and 5 bases lay between the germline ends. CDR1 SGDLS and CDR2 YYNGEE come from the germline V gene. The CDR3 has 13 residues. The CDR3 sequence: CASSVQGNYGYTF. The CDR3 coding sequence is TGTGCCAGCAGCGTACAGGGTAACTATGGCTACACCTTC.

This clone was recorded a few times. The gene calls are TRBV5-1 and TRBJ1-3; D not resolved. V was clipped by 3 bases and J by 11 bases, with 12 bases between them. There are 12 residues in the CDR3. The germline V gene encodes CDR1 SGHRS and CDR2 YFSETQ. CDR3 protein: CASSSTDTSIYF. CDR3 DNA: TGCGCCAGCAGCTCAACCGACACGTCCATATATTTT.

This clone was counted between two and nine times. This chain uses TRBV4-1 with TRBJ2-7; maybe TRBD1 (6 bases). V lost 1 base and J 7 bases, leaving 17 bases between the germline ends. The V gene's germline CDR1 is MGHRA and CDR2 YSYEKL. This CDR3 is built from 15 residues. The CDR3 reads CASSQGRGGRGEQYF. The DNA of the CDR3 is TGCGCCAGCAGCCAAGGGAGAGGGGGACGGGGTGAGCAGTACTTC.

The chain uses TRBV7-3 and TRBJ2-1, with TRBD2 matching over 9 bases. The CDR3 sequence is 15 residues long. Germline V gene data show CDR1 as SGHTA and CDR2 as FQGTGA. V lost 4 bases and J lost 7; bases outside the gene matches: 8. Here the CDR3 DNA reads TGTGCCAGCAGCTCCTTAGCGGGGGAGAGGAATGAGCAGTTCTTC. Amino acids: CASSSLAGERNEQFF.

The chain links TRBV27 to TRBJ1-2; 9 positions match TRBD1. V shed 1 base and J 5 bases; nucleotides not matched to a gene: 5. The germline V gene has CDR1 MNHEY and CDR2 SMNVEV (reference sequence). CDR3 length: 15 amino acids. The DNA for the CDR3 is TGTGCCAGCAGTTTATTTTCCGGGACAGGGTATGGCTACACCTTC. Translation: CASSLFSGTGYGYTF.

This rearrangement joins TRBV7-2 to TRBJ2-1, with a tentative D call TRBD1 (5 bases). Germline CDR1 and CDR2: SGHTA and FQGNSA. CDR3 length: 12 residues. The germline V and J ends were trimmed by 8 bases and 0 bases, with 5 bases remaining between them. The CDR3: CASGASYNEQFF. The CDR3 nucleotides read TGTGCCAGCGGGGCCTCCTACAATGAGCAGTTCTTC.

The J gene is TRBJ2-7, the V gene TRBV18; tentative D call: TRBD1 (6 bases). Trimming took 6 bases from V and 5 from J, leaving 23 bases between them. The CDR3 has 16 residues. Germline V CDR1 and CDR2: KGHSH, LQKENI. The CDR3: CASSPGQLGNYDEQYF. CDR3 DNA sequence: TGTGCCAGCTCGCCCGGACAGTTGGGGAATTACGACGAGCAGTACTTC.

This chain connects TRBV4-3 to TRBJ2-7, with 7 bases lining up with TRBD2. V dropped 0 bases and J dropped 2; count of bases not matched to a gene: 4. This CDR3 is built from 15 residues. Germline values: CDR1 LGHNA, CDR2 YSLEER. The CDR3 reads CASSQDPRGAYEQYF. In DNA, the CDR3 is TGCGCCAGCAGCCAAGATCCCCGGGGGGCCTACGAGCAGTACTTC.

The chain links TRBV4-1 to TRBJ2-6; a possible D gene is TRBD1 (5 bases). V lost 4 bases and J lost 1, with 8 bases in between. The germline gives CDR1 MGHRA, CDR2 YSYEKL. The CDR3 runs to 15 residues. CDR3 residues: CASSRSGSGANVLTF. CDR3 coding DNA: TGCGCCAGCAGCCGCTCAGGGTCTGGGGCCAACGTCCTGACTTTC.

This sequence joins TRBV9 and TRBJ2-3, with D maybe TRBD1 (6 bases). CDR3 length: 16 residues. Germline assignment: CDR1 SGDLS and CDR2 YYNGEE. The V and J ends lost 0 bases and 2 bases respectively, with 13 bases between them. The CDR3 loop reads CASSVDVGQHTDTQYF. CDR3 in DNA: TGTGCCAGCAGCGTAGATGTTGGACAGCACACAGATACGCAGTATTTT.

This chain connects TRBV6-5 to TRBJ1-2; 8 nucleotides line up with TRBD1. V lost 6 bases and J lost 7; bases outside the gene matches: 10. The CDR3 totals 14 residues. CDR1 is MNHEY, CDR2 SVGAGI, per germline. The CDR3 is CASSLKGTGGGYTF. The CDR3, as DNA: TGTGCCAGCAGCCTAAAAGGAACAGGGGGTGGCTACACCTTC.